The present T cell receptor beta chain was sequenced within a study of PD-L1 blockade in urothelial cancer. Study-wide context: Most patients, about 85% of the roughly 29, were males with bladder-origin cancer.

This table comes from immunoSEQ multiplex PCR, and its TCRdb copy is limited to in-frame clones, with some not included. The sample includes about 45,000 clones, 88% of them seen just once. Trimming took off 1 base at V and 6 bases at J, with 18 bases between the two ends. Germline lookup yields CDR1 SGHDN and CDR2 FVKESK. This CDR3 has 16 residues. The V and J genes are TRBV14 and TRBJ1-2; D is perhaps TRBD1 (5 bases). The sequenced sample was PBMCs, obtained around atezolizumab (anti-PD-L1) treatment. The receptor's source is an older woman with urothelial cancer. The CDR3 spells CASSQVSGGLGDGYTF. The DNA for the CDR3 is TGTGCCAGCAGCCAAGTGAGCGGGGGATTAGGCGATGGCTACACCTTC.